The sequence of this T cell receptor beta chain was determined in a study of lymphopenia after photon versus proton radiotherapy. The CDR3 loop spans 14 amino acids. V lost 6 bases and J lost 0; bases outside the gene matches: 5. The germline V gene encodes CDR1 MNHNY and CDR2 SVGAGI (reference sequence). Remarks on this clone: The antigen remains unidentified.

Whole-study results and caveats: Oligoclonal CD8+ Temra expansion after nadir drove photon patients' diversity drop.

Some clones are missing from TCRdb's copy, which holds only in-frame ones; the method was immunoSEQ multiplex PCR. The table has 29,000 or so clones, roughly 86% seen once. The sequencing used peripheral blood, collected from a patient treated with proton-based radiotherapy. This TCR was recovered from a woman in her sixties or seventies with cholangiocarcinoma. Some clones in this sample may be carry-over from other donors' samples. The chain couples TRBV6-6 to TRBJ2-7, with 7 bases fitting TRBD2. The CDR3 DNA follows: TGTGCCAGCAGCCTCGGGGGGAGCTCCTACGAGCAGTACTTC. Protein: CASSLGGSSYEQYF.